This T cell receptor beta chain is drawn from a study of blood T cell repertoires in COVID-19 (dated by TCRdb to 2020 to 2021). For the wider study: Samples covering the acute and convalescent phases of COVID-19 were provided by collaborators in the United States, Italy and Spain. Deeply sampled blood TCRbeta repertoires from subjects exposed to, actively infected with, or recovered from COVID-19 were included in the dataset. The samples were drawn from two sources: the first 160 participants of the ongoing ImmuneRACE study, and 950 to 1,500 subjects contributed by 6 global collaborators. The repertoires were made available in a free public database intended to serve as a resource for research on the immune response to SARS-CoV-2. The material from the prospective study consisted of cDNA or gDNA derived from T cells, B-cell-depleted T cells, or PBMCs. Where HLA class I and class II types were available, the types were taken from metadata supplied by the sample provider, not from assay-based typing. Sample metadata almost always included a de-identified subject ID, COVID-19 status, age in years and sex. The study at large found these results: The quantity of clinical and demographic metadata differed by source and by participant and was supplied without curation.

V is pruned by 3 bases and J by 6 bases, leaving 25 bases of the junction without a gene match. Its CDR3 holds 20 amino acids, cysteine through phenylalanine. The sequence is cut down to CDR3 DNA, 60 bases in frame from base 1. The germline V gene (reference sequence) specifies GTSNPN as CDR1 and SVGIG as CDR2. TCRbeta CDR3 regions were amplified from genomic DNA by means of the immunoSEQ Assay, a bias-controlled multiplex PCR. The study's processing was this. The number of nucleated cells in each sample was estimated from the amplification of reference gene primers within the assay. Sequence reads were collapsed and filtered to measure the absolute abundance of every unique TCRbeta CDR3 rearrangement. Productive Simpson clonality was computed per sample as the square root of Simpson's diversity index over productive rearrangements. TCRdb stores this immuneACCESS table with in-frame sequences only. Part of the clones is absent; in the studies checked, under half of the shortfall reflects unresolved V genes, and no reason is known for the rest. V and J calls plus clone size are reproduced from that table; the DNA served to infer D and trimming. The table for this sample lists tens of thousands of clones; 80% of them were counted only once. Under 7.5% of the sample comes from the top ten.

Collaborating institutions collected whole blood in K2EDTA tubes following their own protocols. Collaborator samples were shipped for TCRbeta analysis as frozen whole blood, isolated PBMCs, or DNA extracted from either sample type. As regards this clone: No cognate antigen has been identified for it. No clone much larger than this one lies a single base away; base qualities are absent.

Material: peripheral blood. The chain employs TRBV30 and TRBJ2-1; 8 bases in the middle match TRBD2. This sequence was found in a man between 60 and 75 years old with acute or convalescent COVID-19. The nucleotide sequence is TGTGCCTGGAGCTTCACCGCGATGTGGGCCGGGCGGGGGGCGGTCAATGAGCAGTTCTTC. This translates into CAWSFTAMWAGRGAVNEQFF.